The clone carrying this T cell receptor beta chain was detected many times. Its specificity is not known. The data are from a study of human T cells and chemical hapten exposure. The study, taken as a whole, reports: Donors' alopecia may make their immune response differ from healthy people's. There were significantly more large CDR3 similarity clusters among expanded TCRs than among controls. Patch test score was positively correlated with the counts of TCRs that had expanded at PT1.

Time point meaning: patch test 2, 6 weeks after DPC sensitization. Treatment specified: therapeutic diphenylcyclopropenone sensitization with weekly scalp DPC. The library tagged each cDNA molecule with unique molecular identifiers. TCRdb passed the RACE reads through MiXCR, listing each CDR3 protein once. The sample consists of 95,000 or so distinct CDR3 sequences, about an eighth of them appearing once. Germline values: CDR1 SGHRS, CDR2 YFSETQ. The CDR3 totals 16 residues. V was shortened by 0 bases and J by 0 bases, with 11 bases between the two germline ends. The sequence was obtained from a middle-aged woman with alopecia areata. Some clones in this sample may be carry-over from other donors' samples. This specimen consisted of whole blood, obtained in connection with sensitization to the hapten diphenylcyclopropenone (DPC). This sequence joins TRBV5-1 and TRBJ2-3; D may be TRBD1 (6 bases). CDR3 sequence: CASSLEGVSSTDTQYF. In DNA form, the CDR3 reads TGCGCCAGCAGCTTGGAGGGGGTCTCTAGCACAGATACGCAGTATTTT.